Detailed here is one TCR beta chain. Its antigen remains unidentified. Treatment in this sample: roughly 18 received Ad26.COV2.S at low or high dose, single or two shots; 5 received placebo; per-sample allocation not given. Day 63 after the first vaccine or placebo injection was the time point for sampling. These data belong to a study of Ad26.COV2.S vaccination and SARS-CoV-2 variants. Study-wide background: Once or twice, 56 days apart, Ad26.COV2.S was delivered intramuscularly. Overall study findings and caveats: Following vaccination, spike-specific CD8+ and CD4+ T cell responses reportedly exhibited substantial breadth. Overall T cell responses may have been underestimated by the analyses of TCR breadth and depth. Spike-specific TCR breadth was greater after Ad26.COV2.S than placebo.

The CDR3 has 17 residues. V gave up 0 bases and J gave up 2 bases, with 15 bases separating them. Germline assignment: CDR1 LNHDA and CDR2 SQIVND (reference sequence). TCRdb's copy holds only in-frame clones and misses some; the assay was immunoSEQ multiplex PCR. The sample holds about 320,000 clones, about 82% seen once. The chain has TRBV19 and TRBJ2-3; D is possibly TRBD2 (7 bases). The origin of this receptor is a person between 18 and 65 years old who received the Ad26.COV2.S COVID-19 vaccine or a placebo. The sample consisted of peripheral blood, taken in a trial of Ad26.COV2.S vaccine versus placebo. The CDR3 is CASSIDLAGAVTDTQYF. CDR3 nucleotide sequence: TGTGCCAGTAGTATAGATTTGGCGGGGGCGGTCACAGATACGCAGTATTTT. Variable domain in full (rest from reference TRBV19 and TRBJ2-3): DGGITQSPKYLFRKEGQNVTLSCEQNLNHDAMYWYRQDPGQGLRLIYYSQIVNDFQKGDIAEGYSVSREKKESFPLTVTSAQKNPTAFYLCASSIDLAGAVTDTQYFGPGTRLTVL.